This T cell receptor beta chain is drawn from a study of cytomegalovirus exposure and HLA in healthy donors. This CDR3 has 14 amino acids. The germline V and J ends were trimmed by 3 bases and 2 bases, with 12 bases remaining between them. Germline CDR1 SGDLS, CDR2 YYNGEE. Data came from immunoSEQ multiplex PCR; TCRdb stores just in-frame clones and leaves some out. The sample lists under 80,000 clones; 85% to 95% were seen once. The sample holds one count of this clone. The chain is built from TRBV9 and TRBJ2-7; a weak D match, TRBD2 (5 bases). This receptor was identified in a woman in her late teens or twenties in good health and CMV-seronegative. Sequenced input: PBMCs. CDR3 sequence: CASSGGSAAYEQYF. The CDR3 bases are TGTGCCAGCAGCGGCGGATCAGCGGCCTACGAGCAGTACTTC.